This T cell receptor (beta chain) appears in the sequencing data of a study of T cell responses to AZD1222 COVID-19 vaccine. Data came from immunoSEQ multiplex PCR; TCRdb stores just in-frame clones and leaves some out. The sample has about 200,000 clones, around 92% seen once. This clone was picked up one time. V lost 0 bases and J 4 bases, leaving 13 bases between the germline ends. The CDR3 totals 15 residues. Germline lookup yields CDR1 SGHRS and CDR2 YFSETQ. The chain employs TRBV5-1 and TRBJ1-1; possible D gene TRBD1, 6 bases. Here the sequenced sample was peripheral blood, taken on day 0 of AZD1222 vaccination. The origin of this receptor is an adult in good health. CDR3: CASSLEGGPVTEAFF. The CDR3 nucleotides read TGCGCCAGCAGCTTGGAAGGGGGGCCGGTCACTGAAGCTTTCTTT.